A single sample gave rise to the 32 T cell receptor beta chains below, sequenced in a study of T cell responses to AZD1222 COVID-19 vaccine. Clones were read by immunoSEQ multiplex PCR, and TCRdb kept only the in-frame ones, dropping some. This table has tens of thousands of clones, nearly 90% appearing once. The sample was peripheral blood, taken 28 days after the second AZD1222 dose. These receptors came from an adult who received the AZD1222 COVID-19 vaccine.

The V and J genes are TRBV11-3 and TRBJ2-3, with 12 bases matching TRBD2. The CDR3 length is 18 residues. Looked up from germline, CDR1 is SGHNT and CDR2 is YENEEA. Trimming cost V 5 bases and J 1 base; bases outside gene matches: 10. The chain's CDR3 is CASSILTSGRPGTDTQYF. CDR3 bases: TGTGCCAGCAGCATACTAACTAGCGGGAGGCCCGGCACAGATACGCAGTATTTT. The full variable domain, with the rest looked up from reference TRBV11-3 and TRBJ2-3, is EAGVVQSPRYKIIEKKQPVAFWCNPISGHNTLYWYLQNLGQGPELLIRYENEEAVDDSQLPKDRFSAERLKGVDSTLKIQPAELGDSAVYLCASSILTSGRPGTDTQYFGPGTRLTVL.

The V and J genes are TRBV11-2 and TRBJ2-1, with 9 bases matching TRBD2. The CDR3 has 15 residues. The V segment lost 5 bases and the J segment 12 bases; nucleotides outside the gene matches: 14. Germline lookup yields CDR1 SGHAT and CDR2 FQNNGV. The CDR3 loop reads CASSPLAGWALGQFF. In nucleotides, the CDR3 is TGTGCCAGCAGCCCCCTAGCGGGATGGGCGTTGGGGCAGTTCTTC.

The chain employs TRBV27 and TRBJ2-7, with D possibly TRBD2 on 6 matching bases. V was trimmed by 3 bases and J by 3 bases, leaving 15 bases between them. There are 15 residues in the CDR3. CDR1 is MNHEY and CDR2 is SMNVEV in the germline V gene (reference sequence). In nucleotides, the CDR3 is TGTGCCAGCAGTTTTGTACGGACGGAGGGCTACGAGCAGTACTTC. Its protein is CASSFVRTEGYEQYF.

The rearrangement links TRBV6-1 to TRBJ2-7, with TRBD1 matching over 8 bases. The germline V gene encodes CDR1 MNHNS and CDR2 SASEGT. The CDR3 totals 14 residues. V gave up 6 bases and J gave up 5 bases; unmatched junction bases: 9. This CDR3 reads CASSYGQGVDEQYV. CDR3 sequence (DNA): TGTGCCAGCAGCTATGGACAGGGTGTAGACGAGCAGTACGTC.

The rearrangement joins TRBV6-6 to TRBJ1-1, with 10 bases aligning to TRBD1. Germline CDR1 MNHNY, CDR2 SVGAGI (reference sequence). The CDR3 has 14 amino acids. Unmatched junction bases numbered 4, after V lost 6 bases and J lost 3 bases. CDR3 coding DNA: TGTGCCAGCAGGACAGGGGGCAAGGACACTGAAGCTTTCTTT. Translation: CASRTGGKDTEAFF.

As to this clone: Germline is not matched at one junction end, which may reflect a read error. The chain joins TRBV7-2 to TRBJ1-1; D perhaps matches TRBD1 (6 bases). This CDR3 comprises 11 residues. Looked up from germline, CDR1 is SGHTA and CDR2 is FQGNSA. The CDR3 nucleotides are TGTGCCAGCAGCTTAGCCCAGGACAGTCAATTT. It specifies CASSLAQDSQF. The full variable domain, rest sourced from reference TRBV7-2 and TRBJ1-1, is GAGVSQSPSNKVTEKGKDVELRCDPISGHTALYWYRQSLGQGLEFLIYFQGNSAPDKSGLPSDRFSAERTGGSVSTLTIQRTQQEDSAVYLCASSLAQDSQFGQGTRLTVV.

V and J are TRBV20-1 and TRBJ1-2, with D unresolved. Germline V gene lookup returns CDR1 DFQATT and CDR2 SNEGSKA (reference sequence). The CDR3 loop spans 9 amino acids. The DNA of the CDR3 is TGCGGGTGGATCGATGGCTACACCTTC. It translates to CGWIDGYTF.

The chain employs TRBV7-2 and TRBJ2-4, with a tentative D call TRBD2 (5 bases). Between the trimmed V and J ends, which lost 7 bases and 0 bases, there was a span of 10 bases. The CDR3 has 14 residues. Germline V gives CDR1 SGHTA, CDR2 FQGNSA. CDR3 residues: CASTTDSAKNIQYF. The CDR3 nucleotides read TGTGCCAGCACCACGGACTCAGCCAAAAACATTCAGTACTTC.

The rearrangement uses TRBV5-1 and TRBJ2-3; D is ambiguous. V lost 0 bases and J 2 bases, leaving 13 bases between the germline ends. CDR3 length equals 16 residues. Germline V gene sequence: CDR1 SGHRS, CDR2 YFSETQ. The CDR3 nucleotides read TGCGCCAGCAGCTTGGTTCGGGTTTCTGTCACAGATACGCAGTATTTT. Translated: CASSLVRVSVTDTQYF.

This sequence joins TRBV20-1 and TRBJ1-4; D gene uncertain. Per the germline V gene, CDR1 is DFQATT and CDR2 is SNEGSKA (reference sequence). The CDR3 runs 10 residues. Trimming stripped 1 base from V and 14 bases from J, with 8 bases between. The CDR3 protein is CSARGGGLFF. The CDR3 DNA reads TGCAGTGCTAGAGGAGGCGGGCTGTTTTTT.

CDR3 bases: TGTGCCAGCAGCTTAGCGCAGATAAGGATGGCGGCTGAAGCTTTCTTT. It is translated as CASSLAQIRMAAEAFF. The chain combines TRBV7-9 with TRBJ1-1; D is ambiguous. V was trimmed by 0 bases and J by 6 bases, leaving 17 bases between them. The CDR3 sequence is 16 residues long. Germline CDR1 is SEHNR and CDR2 is FQNEAQ (reference sequence).

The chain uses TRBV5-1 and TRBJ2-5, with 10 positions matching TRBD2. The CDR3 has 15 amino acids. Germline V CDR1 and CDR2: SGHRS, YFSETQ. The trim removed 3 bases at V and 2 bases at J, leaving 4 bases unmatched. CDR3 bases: TGCGCCAGCAGCTCAGCGGGAGGGTGGCAAGAGACCCAGTACTTC. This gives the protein CASSSAGGWQETQYF.

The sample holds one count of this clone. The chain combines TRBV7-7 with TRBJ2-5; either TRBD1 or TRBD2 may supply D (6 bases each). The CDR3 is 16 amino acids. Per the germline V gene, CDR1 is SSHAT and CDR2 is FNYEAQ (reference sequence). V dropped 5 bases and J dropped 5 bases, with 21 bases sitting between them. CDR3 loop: CASSPDHPGAGETQYF. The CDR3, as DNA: TGTGCCAGCAGCCCCGACCATCCGGGGGCCGGGGAGACCCAGTACTTC.

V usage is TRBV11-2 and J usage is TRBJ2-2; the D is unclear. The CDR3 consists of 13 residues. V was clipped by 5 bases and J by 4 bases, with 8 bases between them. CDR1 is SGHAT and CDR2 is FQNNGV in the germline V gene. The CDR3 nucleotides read TGTGCCAGCAGCCGCGGAATCACCGGGGAGCTGTTTTTT. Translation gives CASSRGITGELFF.

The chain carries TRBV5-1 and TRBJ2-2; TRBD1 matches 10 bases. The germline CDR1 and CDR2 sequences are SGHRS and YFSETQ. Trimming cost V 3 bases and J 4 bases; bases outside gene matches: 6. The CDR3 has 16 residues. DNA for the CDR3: TGCGCCAGCAGCTCCTGGACAGGGGGAAGCACCGGGGAGCTGTTTTTT. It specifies CASSSWTGGSTGELFF. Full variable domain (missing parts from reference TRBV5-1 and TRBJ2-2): KAGVTQTPRYLIKTRGQQVTLSCSPISGHRSVSWYQQTPGQGLQFLFEYFSETQRNKGNFPGRFSGRQFSNSRSEMNVSTLELGDSALYLCASSSWTGGSTGELFFGEGSRLTVL.

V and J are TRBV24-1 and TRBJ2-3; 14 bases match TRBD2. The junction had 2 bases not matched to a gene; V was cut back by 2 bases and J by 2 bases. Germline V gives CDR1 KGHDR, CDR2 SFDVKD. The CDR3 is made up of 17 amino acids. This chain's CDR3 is CATSDWTSGRFTDTQYF. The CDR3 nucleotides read TGTGCCACCAGTGATTGGACTAGCGGGAGGTTCACAGATACGCAGTATTTT.

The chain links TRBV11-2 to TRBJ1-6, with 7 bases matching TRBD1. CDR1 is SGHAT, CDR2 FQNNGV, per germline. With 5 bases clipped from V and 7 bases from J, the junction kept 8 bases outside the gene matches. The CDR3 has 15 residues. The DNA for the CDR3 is TGTGCCAGCAGCCTGACGACAGGGTCGAATTCACCCCTCCACTTT. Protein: CASSLTTGSNSPLHF. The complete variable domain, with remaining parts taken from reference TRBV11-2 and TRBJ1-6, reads EAGVAQSPRYKIIEKRQSVAFWCNPISGHATLYWYQQILGQGPKLLIQFQNNGVVDDSQLPKDRFSAERLKGVDSTLKIQPAKLEDSAVYLCASSLTTGSNSPLHFGNGTRLTVT.

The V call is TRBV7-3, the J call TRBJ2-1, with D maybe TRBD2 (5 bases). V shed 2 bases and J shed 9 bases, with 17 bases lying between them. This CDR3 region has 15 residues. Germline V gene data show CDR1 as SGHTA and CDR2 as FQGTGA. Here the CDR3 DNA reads TGTGCCAGCAGCTTAGGGCTAGTCGGGGTAAGTGAGCAGTTCTTC. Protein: CASSLGLVGVSEQFF.

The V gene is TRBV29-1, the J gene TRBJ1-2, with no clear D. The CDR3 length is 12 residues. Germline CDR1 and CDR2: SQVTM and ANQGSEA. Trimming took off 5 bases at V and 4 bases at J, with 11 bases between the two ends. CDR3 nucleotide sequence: TGCAGCGTTTATACGTCGGCCTATGGCTACACCTTC. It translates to CSVYTSAYGYTF.

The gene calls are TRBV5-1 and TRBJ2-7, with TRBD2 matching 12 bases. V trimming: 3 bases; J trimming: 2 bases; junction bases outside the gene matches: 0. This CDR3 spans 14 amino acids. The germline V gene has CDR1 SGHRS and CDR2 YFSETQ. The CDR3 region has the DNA TGCGCCAGCAGCTGGACTAGCGGGGCCTACGAGCAGTACTTC. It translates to CASSWTSGAYEQYF.

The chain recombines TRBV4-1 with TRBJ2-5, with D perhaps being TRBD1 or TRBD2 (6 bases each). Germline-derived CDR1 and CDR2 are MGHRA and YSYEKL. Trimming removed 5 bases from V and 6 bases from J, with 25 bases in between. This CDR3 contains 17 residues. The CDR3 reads CASSIPSGAGIGKTQYF. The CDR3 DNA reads TGCGCCAGCAGCATCCCATCGGGGGCAGGGATTGGAAAGACCCAGTACTTC.

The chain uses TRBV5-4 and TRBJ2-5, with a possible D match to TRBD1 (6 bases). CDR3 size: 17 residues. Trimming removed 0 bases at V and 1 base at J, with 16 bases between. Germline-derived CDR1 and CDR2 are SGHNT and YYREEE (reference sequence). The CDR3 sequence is CASSLDPIQGPQETQYF. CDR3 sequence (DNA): TGTGCCAGCAGCTTGGACCCGATACAGGGACCCCAAGAGACCCAGTACTTC.

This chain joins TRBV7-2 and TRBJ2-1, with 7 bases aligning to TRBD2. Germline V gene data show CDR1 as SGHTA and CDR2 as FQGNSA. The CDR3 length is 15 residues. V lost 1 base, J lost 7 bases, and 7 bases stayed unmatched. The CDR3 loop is CASSLEGGRQNEQFF. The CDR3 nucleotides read TGTGCCAGCAGCTTAGAGGGCGGGAGACAAAATGAGCAGTTCTTC.

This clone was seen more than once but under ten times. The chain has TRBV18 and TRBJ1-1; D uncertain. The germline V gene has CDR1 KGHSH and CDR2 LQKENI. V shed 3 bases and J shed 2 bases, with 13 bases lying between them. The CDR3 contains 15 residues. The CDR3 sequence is CASSPGLALNTEAFF. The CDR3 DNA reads TGTGCCAGCTCACCGGGCCTGGCCCTCAACACTGAAGCTTTCTTT.

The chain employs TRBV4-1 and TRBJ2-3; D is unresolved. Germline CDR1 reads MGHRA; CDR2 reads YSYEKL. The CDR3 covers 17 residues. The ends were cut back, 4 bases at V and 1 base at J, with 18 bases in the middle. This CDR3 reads CASSRTTTVSGTDTQYF. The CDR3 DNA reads TGCGCCAGCAGCCGCACTACAACCGTATCCGGCACAGATACGCAGTATTTT.

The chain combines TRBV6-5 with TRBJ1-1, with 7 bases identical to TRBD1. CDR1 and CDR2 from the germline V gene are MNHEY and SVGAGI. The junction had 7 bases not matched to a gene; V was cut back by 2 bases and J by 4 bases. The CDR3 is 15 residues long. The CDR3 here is CASSYRATGPTEAFF. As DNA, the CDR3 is TGTGCCAGCAGTTACCGAGCGACAGGGCCCACTGAAGCTTTCTTT.

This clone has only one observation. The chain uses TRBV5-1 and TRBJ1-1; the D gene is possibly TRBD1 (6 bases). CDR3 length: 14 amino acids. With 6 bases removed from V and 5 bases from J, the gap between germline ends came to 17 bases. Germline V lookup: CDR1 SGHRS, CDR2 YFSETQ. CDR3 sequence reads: CASTVGGARTEAFF. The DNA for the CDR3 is TGCGCCAGCACCGTGGGGGGGGCGCGGACTGAAGCTTTCTTT.

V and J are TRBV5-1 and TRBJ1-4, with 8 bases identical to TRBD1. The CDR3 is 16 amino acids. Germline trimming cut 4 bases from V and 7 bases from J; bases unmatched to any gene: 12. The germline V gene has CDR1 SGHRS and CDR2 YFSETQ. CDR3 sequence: CASSPGQGRPSEKLFF. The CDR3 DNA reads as TGCGCCAGCAGCCCCGGACAGGGCCGCCCATCTGAAAAACTGTTTTTT.

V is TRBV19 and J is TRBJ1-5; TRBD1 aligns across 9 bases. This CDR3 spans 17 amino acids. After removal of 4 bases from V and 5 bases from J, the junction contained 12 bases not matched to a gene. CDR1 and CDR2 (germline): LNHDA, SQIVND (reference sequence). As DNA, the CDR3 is TGTGCCAGTAGTAGATGGGACAGGGTATCTCGTCATCAGCCCCAGCATTTT. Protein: CASSRWDRVSRHQPQHF.

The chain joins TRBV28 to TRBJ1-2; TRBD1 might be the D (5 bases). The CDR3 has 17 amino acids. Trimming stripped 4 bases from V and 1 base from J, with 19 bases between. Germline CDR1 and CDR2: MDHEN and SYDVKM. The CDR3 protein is CASSSNPRGPLNYGYTF. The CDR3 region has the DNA TGTGCCAGCAGTTCCAATCCTAGGGGACCTCTTAACTATGGCTACACCTTC.

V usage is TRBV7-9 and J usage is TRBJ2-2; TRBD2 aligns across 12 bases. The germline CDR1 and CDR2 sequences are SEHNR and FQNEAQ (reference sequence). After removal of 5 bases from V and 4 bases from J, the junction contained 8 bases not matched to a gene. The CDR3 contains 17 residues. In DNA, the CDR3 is TGTGCCAGCAGCGGGGCTAGCGGGAGGGTCATCACCGGGGAGCTGTTTTTT. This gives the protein CASSGASGRVITGELFF.

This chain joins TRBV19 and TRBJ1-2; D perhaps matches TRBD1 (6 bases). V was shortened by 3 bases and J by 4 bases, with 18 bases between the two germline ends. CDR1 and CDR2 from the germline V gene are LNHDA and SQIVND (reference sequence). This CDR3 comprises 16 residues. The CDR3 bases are TGTGCCAGTAGTATTGAGGGGCAGGGGACCGGCTATGGCTACACCTTC. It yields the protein CASSIEGQGTGYGYTF.